The clone carrying this TCR beta chain has just a few counts. What it binds is unknown. This entry belongs to a study of post-analysis software for immune sequencing data. Across the study: Clinical courses comprised relapsing-remitting, secondary progressive and progressive-relapsing multiple sclerosis. Overall study results and limits: By F measure, samples from a shared preparation batch strongly co-clustered. Those with multiple sclerosis, the patient group, showed significantly lower normalized Chao1 diversity than controls.

Prepared libraries of TCR beta cDNA carried unique molecular identifiers. A population of about 0.85 to 11 million T cells gave rise to 400,000 to 550,000 cDNA molecules. From the PCR reads, TCRdb called clonotypes with MiXCR, one entry per CDR3 protein. In the table there are roughly 870,000 distinct CDR3 sequences, 53% of which are singletons. The sample taken for sequencing was blood. The sequence was obtained from a girl aged 5-17 years with multiple sclerosis.

The CDR3 reads CASSLVAPGQAGNIQYF. CDR3 nucleotides: TGTGCCAGCAGCTTAGTGGCCCCGGGACAGGCGGGGAACATTCAGTACTTC. The gene calls are TRBV7-8 and TRBJ2-4, with 8 bases aligning to TRBD1. The CDR3 is 17 amino acids. Germline-derived CDR1 and CDR2 are SGHVS and FQNEAQ. V was pared by 1 base and J by 7 bases, with 12 bases of the junction left unmatched.